This T cell receptor beta chain was documented in a study of blood T cell repertoires in COVID-19. As for the study in general: Acute and convalescent COVID-19 specimens originated in the United States, Italy and Spain. Nucleic acid was either cDNA or gDNA, and it came from T cells, B-cell-depleted T cells, or PBMCs.

Profiled with immunoSEQ multiplex PCR; TCRdb holds only in-frame clones, not every one. The sample contains 140,000 to 150,000 clones, roughly 88% of which appear only once. There are a few counts of this clone. Per germline, CDR1 SGHTA and CDR2 FQGNSA. Trimming shortened V by 2 bases and J by 0 bases, and 8 bases separated the two germline ends. The CDR3 contains 15 residues. The sample comprised peripheral blood. The V and J genes are TRBV7-2 and TRBJ2-1; D is perhaps TRBD2 (6 bases). This receptor was taken from a woman in her sixties or seventies with COVID-19, enrolled during active disease. The CDR3 region is CASSLRESSYNEQFF. The CDR3, as DNA: TGTGCCAGCAGCTTACGGGAGAGCTCCTACAATGAGCAGTTCTTC.